This TCR beta chain is drawn from a study of beta chain features in type 1 diabetes. The overall study: Analysis included over 90 million sorted cells drawn from all samples. Study-level results: High TCR expression in some cells could lead to their over-representation in cDNA sequencing. Patients with Type 1 diabetes showed moderately but significantly shorter TCRB CDR3s in all four CD4+ subsets. PCR might show a preference for shorter templates, equally across patients and controls. Individuals with type 1 diabetes displayed fewer insertions and more deletions at VDJ junctions.

Expressed TCRB transcripts were sequenced because the entire RNA isolate underwent reverse transcription. The method was immunoSEQ multiplex PCR; TCRdb's version includes in-frame clones alone and lacks a portion of them. The sample yields about 740,000 clones, about an eighth seen once. To note about this clone: Its antigen remains unidentified.

The sequence was collected from a young man with type 1 diabetes. The sequenced material came from naive CD4+ T cells from blood.

The CDR3 DNA reads TGTGCCAGCTCACCCATGAACAAGGACCCATATGGCTACACCTTC. Amino acids: CASSPMNKDPYGYTF. The genes are TRBV18 and TRBJ1-2; D remains unclear. This CDR3 comprises 15 residues. The germline CDR1 and CDR2 sequences are KGHSH and LQKENI. V lost 3 bases and J lost 5, with 16 bases in between.